The 27 T cell receptor beta chains given below trace back to one sample, sequenced in a study of STAT5B mutations in CD4+ large granular lymphocyte leukemia. Sequencing used immunoSEQ multiplex PCR; TCRdb keeps in-frame clones, though not all of them. The sample contains fewer than 45,000 clones, around 72% of which appear only once. Sequences were obtained from CD4+ T cells from blood buffy coats. The receptor source for this set is a human donor in good health.

V gene TRBV11-2 combines with J gene TRBJ1-2; D unresolved. The CDR3 loop spans 15 amino acids. Trimming took off 2 bases at V and 4 bases at J, with 14 bases between the two ends. Per germline, CDR1 SGHAT and CDR2 FQNNGV. This CDR3 is CASSLSRSQLYGYTF. In DNA, the CDR3 is TGTGCCAGCAGCTTAAGTAGGTCTCAGCTCTATGGCTACACCTTC.

As concerns this clone: A read error may account for a junction end that differs from germline. The chain uses TRBV29-1 and TRBJ2-7; no firm D call. This CDR3 is built from 8 residues. CDR1 SQVTM and CDR2 ANQGSEA come from the germline V gene. For the CDR3, the DNA is TGCAGCGTCTATCGAGGTAACTTC. It is translated as CSVYRGNF.

The chain links TRBV29-1 to TRBJ2-1; 7 bases fit TRBD1. Germline assignment: CDR1 SQVTM and CDR2 ANQGSEA. The CDR3 sequence is 15 residues long. V was pared by 6 bases and J by 0 bases, with 8 bases of the junction left unmatched. In DNA, the CDR3 is TGCAGCGTCCCAGGGGGACCCAGCTCCTACAATGAGCAGTTCTTC. Its protein product is CSVPGGPSSYNEQFF.

This clone was seen a handful of times. V and J are TRBV6-5 and TRBJ2-2, with a weak D call TRBD1 (5 bases). The V and J ends lost 2 bases and 6 bases respectively, with 10 bases between them. CDR1 MNHEY and CDR2 SVGAGI come from the germline V gene. The CDR3 consists of 14 residues. CDR3 sequence: CASSYGHLAGELFF. CDR3 coding DNA: TGTGCCAGCAGTTACGGACACCTAGCCGGGGAGCTGTTTTTT.

The chain carries TRBV7-2 and TRBJ1-4, with TRBD1 as a possible D gene (5 bases). The ends were cut back, 1 base at V and 0 bases at J, with 6 bases in the middle. The CDR3 is 15 amino acids. Per germline, CDR1 SGHTA and CDR2 FQGNSA. The CDR3 region is CASSLGRATNEKLFF. The CDR3 region has the DNA TGTGCCAGCAGCTTAGGCAGGGCAACTAATGAAAAACTGTTTTTT.

This clone was detected once. The rearrangement links TRBV11-1 to TRBJ2-1, with D maybe TRBD1 (6 bases). Germline CDR1 SGHAT, CDR2 FQDESV (reference sequence). V lost 2 bases, J lost 9 bases, and 11 bases lay in between. The CDR3 totals 13 residues. CDR3 region: CASSLTTGIEQFF. The CDR3 DNA reads TGTGCCAGCAGCTTAACTACAGGGATTGAGCAGTTCTTC.

In this sample, this clone turned up a few times. V gene TRBV18 combines with J gene TRBJ1-4; D perhaps matches TRBD1 (5 bases). V was shortened by 6 bases and J by 5 bases, with 10 bases between the two germline ends. CDR3 size: 13 residues. Germline V CDR1 and CDR2: KGHSH, LQKENI. In DNA form, the CDR3 reads TGTGCCAGCTCCAGGGCGACCAATGAAAAACTGTTTTTT. Its protein product is CASSRATNEKLFF.

There are a few counts of this clone. This chain uses TRBV7-9 with TRBJ1-5; D gene unclear. The V gene lost 6 bases and the J gene lost 5 bases, with 11 bases spanning the gap. CDR1 is SEHNR, CDR2 FQNEAQ, per germline (reference sequence). The CDR3 covers 13 residues. CDR3 sequence (DNA): TGTGCCAGCAGTTCGGGCGGATATCAGCCCCAGCATTTT. It yields the protein CASSSGGYQPQHF.

This clone was found a few times. Here the CDR3 reads CASSYSKGRTHTEAFF. In nucleotides, the CDR3 is TGTGCCAGCAGTTACTCGAAGGGGAGGACGCACACTGAAGCTTTCTTT. The chain links TRBV6-5 to TRBJ1-1; weak D call: TRBD1 (5 bases). The CDR3 totals 16 residues. Germline CDR1 reads MNHEY; CDR2 reads SVGAGI. V gave up 0 bases and J gave up 3 bases, with 14 bases separating them.

The chain couples TRBV2 to TRBJ2-6, with D uncertain. The germline V and J ends were trimmed by 0 bases and 0 bases, with 6 bases remaining between them. CDR3 length: 16 amino acids. Germline values: CDR1 SNHLY, CDR2 FYNNEI. The CDR3 DNA reads TGTGCCAGCAGTGAAGCGAAGGGCTCTGGGGCCAACGTCCTGACTTTC. Translating it yields CASSEAKGSGANVLTF.

The gene calls are TRBV6-6 and TRBJ2-5; a weak D match, TRBD1 (8 bases). Germline-derived CDR1 and CDR2 are MNHNY and SVGAGI (reference sequence). CDR3 length: 13 residues. V lost 4 bases, J lost 5 bases, and 11 bases lay in between. The CDR3 spells CASSLQGGETQYF. The CDR3 DNA sequence: TGTGCCAGCAGTTTACAGGGGGGGGAGACCCAGTACTTC.

The rearrangement uses TRBV29-1 and TRBJ2-1; D is uncertain. Deletions cut 8 bases from V and 2 bases from J, with 13 bases between. The length of the CDR3 is 13 residues. Looked up from germline, CDR1 is SQVTM and CDR2 is ANQGSEA. The CDR3 region is CSLGRNAYNEQFF. In nucleotides, the CDR3 is TGCAGCCTCGGGCGGAACGCCTACAATGAGCAGTTCTTC.

This clone occurred once. The V call is TRBV5-8, the J call TRBJ1-4; weak D call: TRBD1 (6 bases). In germline, CDR1 is SGHTS, CDR2 YDEGEE. CDR3 length equals 16 residues. V shed 2 bases and J shed 7 bases, with 18 bases lying between them. The DNA for the CDR3 is TGTGCCAGCAGCTTAGGGGGAAAGCTGGATGGTGAAAAACTGTTTTTT. The encoded protein is CASSLGGKLDGEKLFF.

The genes are TRBV5-1 and TRBJ2-4, with 9 positions matching TRBD1. The junction had 4 bases not matched to a gene; V was cut back by 4 bases and J by 2 bases. The length of the CDR3 is 15 residues. CDR1 SGHRS and CDR2 YFSETQ come from the germline V gene. CDR3: CASSGTGGTKNIQYF. DNA of the CDR3: TGCGCCAGCAGCGGAACAGGGGGCACCAAAAACATTCAGTACTTC.

This chain links TRBV5-1 with TRBJ2-2, with TRBD2 matching 12 bases. CDR1 and CDR2 (germline): SGHRS, YFSETQ. The CDR3 consists of 16 residues. The trim removed 5 bases at V and 2 bases at J, leaving 4 bases unmatched. The CDR3 reads CASRLAGGPNTGELFF. DNA of the CDR3: TGCGCCAGCAGACTAGCGGGGGGCCCTAACACCGGGGAGCTGTTTTTT.

The V gene is TRBV7-8, the J gene TRBJ2-7; 9 bases align to TRBD1. Germline V gene sequence: CDR1 SGHVS, CDR2 FQNEAQ. CDR3 length equals 13 residues. With 5 bases clipped from V and 7 bases from J, the junction kept 6 bases outside the gene matches. The CDR3 nucleotides read TGTGCCAGCAGCCGACAGGGGGTGGGGGAGCAGTACTTC. Residues: CASSRQGVGEQYF.

V is TRBV5-1 and J is TRBJ2-3, with 9 bases matching TRBD1. The CDR3 runs to 15 residues. Germline lookup yields CDR1 SGHRS and CDR2 YFSETQ. After removal of 0 bases from V and 7 bases from J, the junction contained 6 bases not matched to a gene. The CDR3 region has the DNA TGCGCCAGCAGCTTGGACGGACAGGGGTTAAATACGCAGTATTTT. Protein: CASSLDGQGLNTQYF. The variable domain in full, completed from reference TRBV5-1 and TRBJ2-3, reads KAGVTQTPRYLIKTRGQQVTLSCSPISGHRSVSWYQQTPGQGLQFLFEYFSETQRNKGNFPGRFSGRQFSNSRSEMNVSTLELGDSALYLCASSLDGQGLNTQYFGPGTRLTVL.

The chain is built from TRBV18 and TRBJ2-7, with 8 bases identical to TRBD1. Losses at the gene ends were 4 bases for V and 0 bases for J; bases not matched to a gene: 14. The germline V gene encodes CDR1 KGHSH and CDR2 LQKENI. The CDR3 sequence is 18 residues long. For the CDR3, the DNA is TGTGCCAGCTCACTGTCAGGGGGCTTAGAGGGAGGCTCCTACGAGCAGTACTTC. Its protein product is CASSLSGGLEGGSYEQYF.

The chain has TRBV19 and TRBJ2-3; possibly TRBD1 for D (5 bases). CDR1 and CDR2 from the germline V gene are LNHDA and SQIVND (reference sequence). CDR3 length: 13 residues. V lost 9 bases and J lost 3, with 13 bases in between. The CDR3 DNA reads as TGTGCCAGCTCAGGGTCATGGACAGATACGCAGTATTTT. As protein: CASSGSWTDTQYF.

The chain carries TRBV5-1 and TRBJ1-4; 7 bases map to TRBD1. The CDR3 covers 14 residues. V lost 3 bases and J lost 4; bases outside the gene matches: 3. Per germline, CDR1 SGHRS and CDR2 YFSETQ. The CDR3 sequence is CASSSGQLNEKLFF. The CDR3 DNA reads TGCGCCAGCAGCTCGGGACAGCTTAATGAAAAACTGTTTTTT.

This clone has only a few counts. The V gene is TRBV12-5, the J gene TRBJ1-5, with unresolved D. Trimming removed 6 bases from V and 5 bases from J, with 8 bases in between. The CDR3 is 12 amino acids. In germline, CDR1 is LGHNT, CDR2 FRNRAP. The CDR3 sequence is CASGVTDQPQHF. The CDR3 bases are TGTGCTAGTGGAGTCACGGATCAGCCCCAGCATTTT.

This clone appeared a few times. The rearrangement joins TRBV7-3 to TRBJ2-1, with TRBD2 matching 7 bases. Germline V CDR1 and CDR2: SGHTA, FQGTGA. V lost 2 bases to trimming and J lost 3 bases; unmatched junction nucleotides: 4. The CDR3 runs to 15 residues. CDR3 nucleotides: TGTGCCAGCAGCTTAGGCCCTAGCGGCTACAATGAGCAGTTCTTC. Protein product: CASSLGPSGYNEQFF.

The rearrangement links TRBV2 to TRBJ2-5, with a tentative D call TRBD1 (5 bases). With 4 bases removed from V and 2 bases from J, the gap between germline ends came to 11 bases. The CDR3 consists of 14 residues. Germline CDR1 is SNHLY and CDR2 is FYNNEI. The CDR3 region is CASSVNRPQETQYF. CDR3 bases: TGTGCCAGCAGTGTAAACAGGCCGCAAGAGACCCAGTACTTC.

In this sample, this clone turned up a few times. V gene TRBV7-2 combines with J gene TRBJ2-2, with D hard to call. CDR3 length equals 14 residues. Looked up from germline, CDR1 is SGHTA and CDR2 is FQGNSA. V lost 1 base and J lost 4, with 7 bases in between. CDR3 region: CASSLDLVTGELFF. The DNA for the CDR3 is TGTGCCAGCAGCTTAGATCTAGTCACCGGGGAGCTGTTTTTT.

This clone is a singleton in its sample. CDR3 region: CASSSGQPGEIEQYF. CDR3 coding DNA: TGTGCCAGCAGCTCAGGACAGCCGGGGGAGATAGAGCAGTACTTC. The chain carries TRBV7-2 and TRBJ2-7; D might be TRBD1 or TRBD2, each matching 6 bases. The CDR3 has 15 amino acids. The V and J ends lost 4 bases and 7 bases respectively, with 20 bases between them. The germline V gene encodes CDR1 SGHTA and CDR2 FQGNSA.

As to this clone: An end of the junction does not agree with germline; a read error may underlie this. The V and J genes are TRBV6-5 and TRBJ2-5; 8 bases match TRBD1. The CDR3 has 12 amino acids. Germline V CDR1 and CDR2: MNHEY, SVGAGI. CDR3 residues: CASRTGTGTPYF. CDR3 sequence (DNA): TGTGCCAGCAGGACCGGGACAGGAACCCCGTACTTC.

The genes are TRBV2 and TRBJ1-4, with TRBD1 identical over 9 bases. Germline V gene sequence: CDR1 SNHLY, CDR2 FYNNEI. CDR3 size: 14 residues. J lost 7 bases, V lost 5 bases, and 5 bases had no gene match. The CDR3 loop is CASSLDRGFEKLFF. The DNA of the CDR3 is TGTGCCAGCAGTCTAGACAGGGGGTTTGAAAAACTGTTTTTT.